This passage covers 9 T cell receptor beta chains from one sample sequenced in a study of blood T cell repertoires in COVID-19. Repertoires were generated with immunoSEQ multiplex PCR, while TCRdb's copy carries only in-frame clones and drops some. The profile covers a few hundred thousand clones, with around nine tenths appearing a single time and approximately 6.2% taken by the ten largest. Sequencing was carried out using peripheral blood. These receptors were taken from a man between 60 and 70 years old who had recovered from COVID-19.

The chain carries TRBV29-1 and TRBJ2-7, with D possibly matching TRBD1 (5 bases). V lost 3 bases and J 7 bases, leaving 10 bases between the germline ends. The CDR3 has 11 residues. In germline, CDR1 is SQVTM, CDR2 ANQGSEA. CDR3 coding DNA: TGCAGCGTTGAGAAGGGGTGGGAGCAGTACTTC. Protein: CSVEKGWEQYF.

The CDR3 bases are TGTGCCAGTAGTATAGAATCGGCAGGGTCCTATGGCTACACCTTC. Translated, it gives CASSIESAGSYGYTF. The chain links TRBV19 to TRBJ1-2; possibly TRBD1 for D (5 bases). CDR3 length: 15 residues. CDR1 is LNHDA and CDR2 is SQIVND in the germline V gene (reference sequence). The V end was cut by 0 bases, the J end by 4 bases, with 12 bases between.

In this sample, this clone turned up a few times. The V gene is TRBV6-2 or TRBV6-3, the J gene TRBJ1-4, with no clear D. CDR3 length: 17 residues. Trimming took 5 bases from V and 1 from J, leaving 17 bases between them. Germline CDR1 MNHEY, CDR2 SVGEGT. The CDR3 DNA reads as TGTGCCAGCAGTCAGTGGACCCGGCGGGTAACTAATGAAAAACTGTTTTTT. Translated: CASSQWTRRVTNEKLFF.

V is TRBV20-1 and J is TRBJ2-1; D is unclear. The V end lost 3 bases, the J end lost 7 bases, and 13 bases lay between the germline ends. CDR1 and CDR2 from the germline V gene are DFQATT and SNEGSKA (reference sequence). This CDR3 comprises 13 residues. The CDR3 reads CSASPRYWNEQFF. CDR3 bases: TGCAGTGCTAGTCCCAGGTATTGGAATGAGCAGTTCTTC.

The chain links TRBV6-1 to TRBJ1-2; D might be TRBD1 (5 bases). Germline V gene sequence: CDR1 MNHNS, CDR2 SASEGT. The ends were cut back, 3 bases at V and 3 bases at J, with 20 bases in the middle. There are 17 residues in the CDR3. The CDR3 region has the DNA TGTGCCAGCAGTGACACCGGACACCATCCGGGGGACTATGGCTACACCTTC. It specifies CASSDTGHHPGDYGYTF.

V usage is TRBV2 and J usage is TRBJ2-3; possibly TRBD2 for D (6 bases). Germline CDR1 is SNHLY and CDR2 is FYNNEI. The CDR3 length is 13 residues. V lost 8 bases, J lost 3 bases, and 12 bases lay in between. In DNA, the CDR3 is TGTGCCAGCCTACGGGAGCTAACAGATACGCAGTATTTT. Translation: CASLRELTDTQYF.

The CDR3 protein is CASRTVSDTQYF. Written as DNA, the CDR3 is TGTGCCAGCAGAACGGTGTCAGATACGCAGTATTTT. This chain joins TRBV2 and TRBJ2-3, with D unresolved. CDR3 length: 12 amino acids. CDR1 SNHLY and CDR2 FYNNEI come from the germline V gene. Trimming stripped 6 bases from V and 4 bases from J, with 8 bases between.

This clone was counted ten times or more. The rearrangement uses TRBV6-5 and TRBJ2-1; the match to TRBD2 covers 7 bases. The CDR3 totals 14 residues. Trimming at V came to 7 bases and at J to 0 bases, leaving 3 bases not matched to a gene. Germline V gives CDR1 MNHEY, CDR2 SVGAGI. The CDR3 region is CASTRDYSYNEQFF. Written as DNA, the CDR3 is TGTGCCAGCACCCGGGACTACTCCTACAATGAGCAGTTCTTC.

V usage is TRBV28 and J usage is TRBJ1-4; D is uncertain. Germline loops: CDR1 MDHEN, CDR2 SYDVKM. The germline V and J ends were trimmed by 5 bases and 4 bases, with 11 bases remaining between them. The length of the CDR3 is 14 residues. The CDR3 is CASSRLDYNEKLFF. The CDR3 DNA sequence: TGTGCCAGCAGTAGGCTAGACTATAATGAAAAACTGTTTTTT.